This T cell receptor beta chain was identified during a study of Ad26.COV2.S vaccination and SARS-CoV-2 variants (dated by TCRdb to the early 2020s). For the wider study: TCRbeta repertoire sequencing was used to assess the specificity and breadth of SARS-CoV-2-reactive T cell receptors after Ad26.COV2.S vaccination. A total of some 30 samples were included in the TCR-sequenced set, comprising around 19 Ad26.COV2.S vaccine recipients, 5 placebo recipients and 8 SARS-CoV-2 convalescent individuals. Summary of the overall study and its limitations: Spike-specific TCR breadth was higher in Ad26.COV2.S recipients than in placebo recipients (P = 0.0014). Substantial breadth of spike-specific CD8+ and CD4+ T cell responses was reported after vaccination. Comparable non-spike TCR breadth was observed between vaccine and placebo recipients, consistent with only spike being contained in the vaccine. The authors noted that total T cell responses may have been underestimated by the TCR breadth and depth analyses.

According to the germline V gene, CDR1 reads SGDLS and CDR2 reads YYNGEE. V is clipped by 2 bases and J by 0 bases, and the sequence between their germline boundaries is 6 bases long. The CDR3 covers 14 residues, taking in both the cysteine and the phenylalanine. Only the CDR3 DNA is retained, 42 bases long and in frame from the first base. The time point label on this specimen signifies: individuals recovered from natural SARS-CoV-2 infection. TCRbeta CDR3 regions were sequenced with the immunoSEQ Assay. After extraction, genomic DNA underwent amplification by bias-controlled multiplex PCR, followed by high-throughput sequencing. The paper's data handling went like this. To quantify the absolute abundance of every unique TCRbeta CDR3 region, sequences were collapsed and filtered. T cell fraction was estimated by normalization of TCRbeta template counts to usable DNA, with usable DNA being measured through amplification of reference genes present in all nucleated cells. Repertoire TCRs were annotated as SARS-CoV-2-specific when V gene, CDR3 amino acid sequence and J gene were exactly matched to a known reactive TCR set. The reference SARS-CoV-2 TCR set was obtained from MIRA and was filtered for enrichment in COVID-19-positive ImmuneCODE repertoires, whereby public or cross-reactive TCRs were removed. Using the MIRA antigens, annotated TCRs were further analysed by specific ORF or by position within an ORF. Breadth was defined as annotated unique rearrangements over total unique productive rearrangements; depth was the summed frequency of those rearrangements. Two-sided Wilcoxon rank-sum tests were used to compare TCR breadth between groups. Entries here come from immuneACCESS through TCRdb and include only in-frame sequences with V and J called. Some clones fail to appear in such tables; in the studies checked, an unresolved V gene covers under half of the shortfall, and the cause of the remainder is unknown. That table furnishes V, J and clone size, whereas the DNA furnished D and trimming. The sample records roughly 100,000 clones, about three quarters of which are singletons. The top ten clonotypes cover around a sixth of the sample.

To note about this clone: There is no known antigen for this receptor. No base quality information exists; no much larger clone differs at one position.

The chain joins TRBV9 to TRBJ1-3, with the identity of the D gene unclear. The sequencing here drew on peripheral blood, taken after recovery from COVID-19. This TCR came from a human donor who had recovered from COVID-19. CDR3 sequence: CASSVSSSGNTIYF. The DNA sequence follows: TGTGCCAGCAGCGTGTCCAGCTCTGGAAACACCATATATTTT. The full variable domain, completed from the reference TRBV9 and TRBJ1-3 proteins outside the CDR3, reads DSGVTQTPKHLITATGQRVTLRCSPRSGDLSVYWYQQSLDQGLQFLIQYYNGEERAKGNILERFSAQQFPDLHSELNLSSLELGDSALYFCASSVSSSGNTIYFGEGSWLTVV.